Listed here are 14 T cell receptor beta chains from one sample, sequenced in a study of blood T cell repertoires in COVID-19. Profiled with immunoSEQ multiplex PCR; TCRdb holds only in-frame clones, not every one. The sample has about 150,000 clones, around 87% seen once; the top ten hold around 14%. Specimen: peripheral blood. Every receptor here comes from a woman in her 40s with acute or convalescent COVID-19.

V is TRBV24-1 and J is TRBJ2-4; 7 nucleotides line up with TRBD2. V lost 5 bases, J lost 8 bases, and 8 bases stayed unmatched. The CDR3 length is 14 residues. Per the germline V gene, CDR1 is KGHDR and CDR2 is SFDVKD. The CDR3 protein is CATSVGRGRDIQYF. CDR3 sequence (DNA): TGTGCCACCAGTGTTGGGAGGGGCAGAGACATTCAGTACTTC.

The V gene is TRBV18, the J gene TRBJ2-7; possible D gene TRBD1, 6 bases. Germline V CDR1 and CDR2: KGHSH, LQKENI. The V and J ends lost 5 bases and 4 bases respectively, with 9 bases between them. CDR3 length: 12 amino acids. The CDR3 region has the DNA TGTGCCAGCTCATTAACAGGGTACGAGCAGTACTTC. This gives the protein CASSLTGYEQYF.

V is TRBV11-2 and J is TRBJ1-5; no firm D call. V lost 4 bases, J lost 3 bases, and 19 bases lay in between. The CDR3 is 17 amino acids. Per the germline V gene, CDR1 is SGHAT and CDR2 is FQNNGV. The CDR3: CASSYPEGLISNQPQHF. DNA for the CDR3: TGTGCCAGCAGCTATCCGGAGGGCCTAATTTCCAATCAGCCCCAGCATTTT.

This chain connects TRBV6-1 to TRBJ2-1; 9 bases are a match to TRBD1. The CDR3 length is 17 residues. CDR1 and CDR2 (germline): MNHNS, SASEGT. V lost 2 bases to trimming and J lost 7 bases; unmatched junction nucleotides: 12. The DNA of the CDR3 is TGTGCCAGCAGTGAATTGTTGAACAGGGGGCACAGGAATGAGCAGTTCTTC. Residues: CASSELLNRGHRNEQFF.

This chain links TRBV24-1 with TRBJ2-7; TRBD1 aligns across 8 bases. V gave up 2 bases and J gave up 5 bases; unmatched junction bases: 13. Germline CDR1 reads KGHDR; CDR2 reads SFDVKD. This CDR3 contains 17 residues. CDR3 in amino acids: CATSDSFTTGVIHEQYF. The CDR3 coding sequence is TGTGCCACCAGTGATTCCTTCACGACAGGGGTAATCCACGAGCAGTACTTC.

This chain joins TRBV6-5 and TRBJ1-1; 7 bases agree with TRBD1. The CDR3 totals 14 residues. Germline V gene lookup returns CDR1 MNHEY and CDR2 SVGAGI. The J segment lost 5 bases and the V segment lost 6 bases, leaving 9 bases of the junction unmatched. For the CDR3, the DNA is TGTGCCAGCAGACCAACAGGGGTGGCAACTGAAGCTTTCTTT. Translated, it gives CASRPTGVATEAFF.

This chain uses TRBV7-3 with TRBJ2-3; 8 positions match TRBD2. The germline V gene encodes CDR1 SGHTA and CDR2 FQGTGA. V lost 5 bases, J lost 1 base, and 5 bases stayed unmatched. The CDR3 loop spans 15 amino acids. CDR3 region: CASSPTGGGTDTQYF. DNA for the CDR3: TGTGCCAGCAGCCCGACGGGGGGGGGCACAGATACGCAGTATTTT.

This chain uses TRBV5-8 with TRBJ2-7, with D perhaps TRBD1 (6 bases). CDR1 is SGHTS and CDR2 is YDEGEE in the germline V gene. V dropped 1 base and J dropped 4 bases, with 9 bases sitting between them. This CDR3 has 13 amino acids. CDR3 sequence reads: CASSLRQGYEQYF. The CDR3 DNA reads TGTGCCAGCAGCTTGCGTCAGGGGTACGAGCAGTACTTC. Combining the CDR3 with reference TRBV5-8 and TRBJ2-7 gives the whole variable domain EAGVTQSPTHLIKTRGQQATLRCSPISGHTSVYWYQQALGLGLQFLLWYDEGEERNRGNFPPRFSGRQFPNYSSELNVNALELEDSALYLCASSLRQGYEQYFGPGTRLTVT.

CDR3 nucleotide sequence: TGTGCCAGCAGGACTAGCGGTAATTCGAACACCGGGGAGCTGTTTTTT. Amino acid sequence: CASRTSGNSNTGELFF. V usage is TRBV3-1 (or the pseudogene TRBV3-2) and J usage is TRBJ2-2; 9 bases match TRBD2. Germline V gene sequence: CDR1 LGHDT, CDR2 YNNKEL (reference sequence). V shed 6 bases and J 0 bases; nucleotides not matched to a gene: 5. The CDR3 has 16 amino acids.

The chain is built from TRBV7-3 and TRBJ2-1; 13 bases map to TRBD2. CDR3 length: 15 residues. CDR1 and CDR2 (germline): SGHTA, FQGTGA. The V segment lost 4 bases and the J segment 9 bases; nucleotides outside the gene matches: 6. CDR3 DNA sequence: TGTGCCAGCAGCTCTACTAGCGGGGGGGCCACTGAGCAGTTCTTC. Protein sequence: CASSSTSGGATEQFF. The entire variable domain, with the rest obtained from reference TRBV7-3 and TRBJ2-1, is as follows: GAGVSQTPSNKVTEKGKYVELRCDPISGHTALYWYRQSLGQGPEFLIYFQGTGAADDSGLPNDRFFAVRPEGSVSTLKIQRTERGDSAVYLCASSSTSGGATEQFFGPGTRLTVL.

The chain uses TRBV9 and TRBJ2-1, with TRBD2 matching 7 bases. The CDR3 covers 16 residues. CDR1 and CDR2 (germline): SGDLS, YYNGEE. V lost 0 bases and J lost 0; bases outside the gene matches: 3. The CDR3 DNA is TGTGCCAGCAGCGTAGTGGGCGGGAGCTCCTACAATGAGCAGTTCTTC. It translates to CASSVVGGSSYNEQFF. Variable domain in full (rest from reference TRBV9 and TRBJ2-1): DSGVTQTPKHLITATGQRVTLRCSPRSGDLSVYWYQQSLDQGLQFLIQYYNGEERAKGNILERFSAQQFPDLHSELNLSSLELGDSALYFCASSVVGGSSYNEQFFGPGTRLTVL.

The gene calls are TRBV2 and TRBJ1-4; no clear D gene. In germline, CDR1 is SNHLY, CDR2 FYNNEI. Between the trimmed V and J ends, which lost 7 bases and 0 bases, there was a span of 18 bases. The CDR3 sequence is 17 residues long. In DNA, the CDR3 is TGTGCCAGCATAGCCCCATATGCGGGATCAACTAATGAAAAACTGTTTTTT. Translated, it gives CASIAPYAGSTNEKLFF.

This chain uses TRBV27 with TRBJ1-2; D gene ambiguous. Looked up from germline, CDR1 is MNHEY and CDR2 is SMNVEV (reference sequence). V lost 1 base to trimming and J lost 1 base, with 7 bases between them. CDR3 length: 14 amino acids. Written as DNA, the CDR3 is TGTGCCAGCAGTTTATACGAGGGTAACTATGGCTACACCTTC. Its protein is CASSLYEGNYGYTF.

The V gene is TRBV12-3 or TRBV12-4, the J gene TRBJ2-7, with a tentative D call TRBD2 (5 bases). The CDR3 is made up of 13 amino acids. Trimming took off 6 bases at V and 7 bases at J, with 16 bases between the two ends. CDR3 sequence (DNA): TGTGCCAGCAGCCTACCGGGAAAAATAGAGCAGTACTTC. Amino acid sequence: CASSLPGKIEQYF.